This T cell receptor beta chain was documented in a study of shared clonotypes between healthy human individuals (dated by TCRdb to 2020 to 2022). Regarding the complete study: A couple of women and a few men aged 18 to 49 years were included in the cohort. Different laboratories and diverse techniques were used to prepare libraries and sequence TCR repertoires, to increase sequencing depth and limit assay-specific biases. For each donor, three plates each were used for CD4 naive and CD4 memory, two plates were used for CD8 naive, and one plate was used for CD8 memory. The study deeply sequenced blood TCR repertoires of about 5 healthy adults to estimate repertoire size and the extent of clonotype sharing between individuals. Between about 0.94 and 8.9 billion PBMCs per donor were obtained by leukapheresis. Summary of the overall study and its limitations: Based on pairwise subsampling, the degree of clonotype sharing among donors was expected to be affected by sequencing depth. Rarefaction of sorted-subset datasets indicated incomplete sequencing despite the large sequencing depth. Compared with non-shared clonotypes, the clonotypes found in all four sorted-subset donors had higher generation probabilities. The small number of donors limited the genetic and exposure-history diversity represented. Sampling was restricted to blood, and TCR repertoires in tissues likely differ from the TCR repertoires found in blood. Across four donors, approximately 5% of naive CD4, approximately 3.6% of naive CD8, under 2.5% of memory CD4, and approximately 0.4% of memory CD8 clonotypes were shared. Naive subsets generally had larger estimated clonotype richness than memory subsets did.

The donors were healthy, HIV-negative adults with no recently reported acute infections or vaccinations. All donors were Caucasian adults living in Nashville, Tennessee, USA. CD4+ T cells were enriched through magnetic negative selection, after which naive cells were positively selected on CD45RA and the remaining negative fraction served as the memory subset. After blood collection by leukapheresis, PBMCs were isolated using Ficoll-Histopaque density gradient centrifugation and then cryopreserved in the vapor phase of liquid nitrogen. Analytical flow cytometry was used to check the purity and quantity of each magnetically sorted T cell population. From each sorted fraction, genomic DNA was isolated and quantified by UV absorbance on a Nanodrop 2000c. A word on this clone: Its antigen is unknown. No base quality information exists; no much larger clone differs at one position.

Using the deep immunoSEQ assay, TCR CDR3 regions were amplified from genomic DNA by multiplex PCR. Extracted genomic DNA from each cell subset was distributed evenly across all wells of several immunoSEQ 96-well plates, and each plate was treated as a replicate. For sorted subsets, approximately 200 ng of genomic DNA, equivalent to about 30,000 T cell genomes, went into each replicate PCR. Purified libraries were quantified with a Qubit 3.0 fluorometer, sized on a Bioanalyzer 2100, and re-quantified with the KAPA Library Quantification kit. Each immunoSEQ 96-well plate was sequenced on its own single-read 150-cycle Illumina NextSeq 550 flow cell. As for the original processing: Because the immunoSEQ output held only junctional sequences and lacked quality scores, the filtering could not match the filtering applied to full-length reads. Sequences were annotated with PyIR, a Python wrapper for IgBLAST v1.9, using IMGT germline references to assign V/J genes and CDR3. Any read was removed if the V/J assignment was weak (E-value above 1e-6), the CDR3 was missing, or the read contained stop codons, out-of-frame junctions, or ambiguous translated residues. V3J clonotypes were defined by identical inferred V gene, J gene, and CDR3 amino acid sequence. Percentage overlap between repertoires was computed as shared unique clonotypes divided by the size of the smaller repertoire. Three approaches were used to assess repertoire richness: RTK rarefaction, the Chao1 estimator, and Recon v2.1 estimates of unobserved clonotypes. Generation probabilities were computed with OLGA for all TCRbeta clonotypes obtained by the gDNA method from a few donors. TCRdb stores this immuneACCESS table with in-frame sequences only. Part of the clones is absent; in the studies checked, under half of the shortfall reflects unresolved V genes, and no reason is known for the rest. Clone size and V and J calls were adopted from that table, with D and trimming inferred from the DNA. Present in this sample are fewer than 1.8 million clones, about 98.5% of which were seen just once. Roughly 0.36% of the sample is in the top ten clones.

V gives up 7 bases and J gives up 0 bases, and the segment between their germline ends measures 12 bases. Taken from the germline V gene, the CDR1 and CDR2 loops are SQVTM and ANQGSEA. The CDR3 goes from the cysteine to the phenylalanine over 13 residues. Only the CDR3 DNA stays, 39 bases, in frame from base 1. Sequencing was carried out using naive CD4+ T cells sorted from blood. The label giving this sample's cell subset or site can be read as: CD45RA+ positively selected. The rearranged chain carries TRBV29-1 and TRBJ1-2; TRBD1 is possibly the D segment (5 matching bases). The sequence was obtained from a man aged 25-45 years in good health. The CDR3 region has the sequence CSAISGANYGYTF. At the DNA level, the sequence is TGCAGCGCCATTTCGGGGGCTAACTATGGCTACACCTTC.